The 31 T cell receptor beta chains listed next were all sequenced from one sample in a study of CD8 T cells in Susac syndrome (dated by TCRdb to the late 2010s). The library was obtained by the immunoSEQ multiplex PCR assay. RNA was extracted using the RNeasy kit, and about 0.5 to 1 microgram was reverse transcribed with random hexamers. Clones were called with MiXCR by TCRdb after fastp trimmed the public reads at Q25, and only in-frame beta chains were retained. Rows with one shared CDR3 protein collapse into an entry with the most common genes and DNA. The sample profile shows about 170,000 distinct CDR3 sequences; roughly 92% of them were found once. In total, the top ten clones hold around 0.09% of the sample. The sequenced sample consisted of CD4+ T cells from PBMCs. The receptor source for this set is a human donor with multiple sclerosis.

The CDR3 DNA reads as TGTGCCAGCAGCTTAGCAGCGGGGCGAAAAGAGACCCAGTACTTC. Its translation: CASSLAAGRKETQYF. This rearrangement joins TRBV7-9 to TRBJ2-5, with 7 bases that match TRBD2. This CDR3 region has 15 residues. Trimming removed 0 bases from V and 3 bases from J; junction bases left unmatched: 4. Germline CDR1 is SEHNR and CDR2 is FQNEAQ (reference sequence).

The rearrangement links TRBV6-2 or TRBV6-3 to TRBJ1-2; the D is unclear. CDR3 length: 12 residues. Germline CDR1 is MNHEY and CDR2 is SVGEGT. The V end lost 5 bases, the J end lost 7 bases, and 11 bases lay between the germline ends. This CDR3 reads CASSRPLSGYTF. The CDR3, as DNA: TGTGCCAGCAGTCGACCGTTATCTGGCTACACCTTC.

The CDR3 region is CASRKIQGSEQFF. The CDR3 DNA is TGTGCCAGCAGGAAAATACAGGGTTCTGAGCAGTTCTTC. J is TRBJ2-1 and V is TRBV7-9; tentatively, D is TRBD1 (6 bases). V lost 6 bases and J 9 bases, leaving 15 bases between the germline ends. CDR1 is SEHNR and CDR2 is FQNEAQ in the germline V gene (reference sequence). The CDR3 length is 13 residues.

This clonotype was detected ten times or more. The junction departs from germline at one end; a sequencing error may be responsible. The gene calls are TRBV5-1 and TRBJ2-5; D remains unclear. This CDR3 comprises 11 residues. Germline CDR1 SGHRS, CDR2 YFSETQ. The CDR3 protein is CASSLEETQYF. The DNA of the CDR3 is TGTGCCAGCAGCTTAGAAGAGACCCAGTACTTC.

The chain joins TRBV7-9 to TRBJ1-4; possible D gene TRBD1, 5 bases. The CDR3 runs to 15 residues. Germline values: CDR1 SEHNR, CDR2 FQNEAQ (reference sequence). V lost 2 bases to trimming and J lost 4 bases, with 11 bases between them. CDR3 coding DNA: TGTGCCAGCAGCTTATGGGCAGGGTTTAATGAAAAACTGTTTTTT. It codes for CASSLWAGFNEKLFF.

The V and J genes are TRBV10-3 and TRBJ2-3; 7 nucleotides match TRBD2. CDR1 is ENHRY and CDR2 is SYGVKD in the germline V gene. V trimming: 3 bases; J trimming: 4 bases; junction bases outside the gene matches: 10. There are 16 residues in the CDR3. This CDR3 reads CAISDSSGAGADTQYF. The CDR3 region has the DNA TGTGCCATCAGTGACTCGAGCGGGGCCGGAGCAGATACGCAGTATTTT.

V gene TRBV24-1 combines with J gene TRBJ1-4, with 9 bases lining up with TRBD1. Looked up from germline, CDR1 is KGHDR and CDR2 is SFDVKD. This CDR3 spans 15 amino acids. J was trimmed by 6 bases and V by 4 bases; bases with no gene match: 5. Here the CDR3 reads CATSDPGQGDEKLFF. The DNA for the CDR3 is TGTGCCACCAGTGACCCGGGACAGGGTGATGAAAAACTGTTTTTT.

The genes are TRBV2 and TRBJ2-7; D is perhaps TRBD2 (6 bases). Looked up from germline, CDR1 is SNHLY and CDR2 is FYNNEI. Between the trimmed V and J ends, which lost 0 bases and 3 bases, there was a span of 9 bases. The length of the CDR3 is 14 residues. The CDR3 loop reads CASSEAGSFYEQYF. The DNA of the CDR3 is TGTGCCAGCAGTGAAGCCGGGAGTTTCTACGAGCAGTACTTC.

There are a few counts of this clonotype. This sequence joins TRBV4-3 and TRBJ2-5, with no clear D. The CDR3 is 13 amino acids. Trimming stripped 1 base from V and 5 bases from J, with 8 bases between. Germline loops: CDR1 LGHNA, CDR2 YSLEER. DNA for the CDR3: TGCGCCAGCAGCCAAGCTATGAGGGAGACCCAGTACTTC. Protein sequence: CASSQAMRETQYF.

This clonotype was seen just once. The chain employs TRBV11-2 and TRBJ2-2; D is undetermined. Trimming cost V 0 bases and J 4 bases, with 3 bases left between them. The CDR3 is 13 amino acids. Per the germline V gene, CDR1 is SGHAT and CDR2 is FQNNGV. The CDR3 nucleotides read TGTGCCAGCAGCTTAGATACCACCGGGGAGCTGTTTTTT. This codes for CASSLDTTGELFF.

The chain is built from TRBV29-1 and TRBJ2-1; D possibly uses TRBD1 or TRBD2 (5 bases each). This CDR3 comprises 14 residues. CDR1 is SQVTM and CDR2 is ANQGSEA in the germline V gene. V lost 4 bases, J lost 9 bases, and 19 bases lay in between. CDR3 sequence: CSVAPRDQGSEQFF. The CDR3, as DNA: TGCAGCGTTGCCCCCAGGGACCAGGGATCTGAGCAGTTCTTC.

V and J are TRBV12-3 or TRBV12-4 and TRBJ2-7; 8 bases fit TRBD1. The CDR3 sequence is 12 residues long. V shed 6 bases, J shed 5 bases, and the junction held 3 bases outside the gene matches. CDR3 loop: CASRRQGNEQYF. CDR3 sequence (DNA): TGTGCCAGCAGAAGACAGGGGAACGAGCAGTACTTC.

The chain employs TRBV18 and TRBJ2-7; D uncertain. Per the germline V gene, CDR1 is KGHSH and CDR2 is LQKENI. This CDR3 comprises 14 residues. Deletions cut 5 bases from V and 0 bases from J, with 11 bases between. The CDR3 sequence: CASSSTVFSYEQYF. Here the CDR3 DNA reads TGTGCCAGCTCATCGACCGTATTCTCCTACGAGCAGTACTTC.

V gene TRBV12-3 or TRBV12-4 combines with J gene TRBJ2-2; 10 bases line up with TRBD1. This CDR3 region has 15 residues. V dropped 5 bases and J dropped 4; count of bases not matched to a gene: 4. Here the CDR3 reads CASSLDRGPTGELFF. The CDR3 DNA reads TGTGCCAGCAGTCTTGACAGGGGGCCCACCGGGGAGCTGTTTTTT.

The CDR3 nucleotides are TGCGCCAGCAGCCCTCACGGAAGGGCCATGAACACTGAAGCTTTCTTT. Translated: CASSPHGRAMNTEAFF. The chain couples TRBV4-1 to TRBJ1-1; D not certain. CDR1 and CDR2 from the germline V gene are MGHRA and YSYEKL. Deletions cut 4 bases from V and 0 bases from J, with 15 bases between. The CDR3 contains 16 residues.

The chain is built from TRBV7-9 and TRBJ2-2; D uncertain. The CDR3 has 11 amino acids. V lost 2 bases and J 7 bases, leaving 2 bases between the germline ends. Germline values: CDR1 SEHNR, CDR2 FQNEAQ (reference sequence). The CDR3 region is CASSLIGELFF. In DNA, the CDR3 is TGTGCCAGCAGCTTAATCGGGGAGCTGTTTTTT.

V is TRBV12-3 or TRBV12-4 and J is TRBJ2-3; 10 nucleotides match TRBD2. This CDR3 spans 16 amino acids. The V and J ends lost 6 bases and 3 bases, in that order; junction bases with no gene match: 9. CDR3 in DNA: TGTGCCAGCAGCCTCATACTAGCGGGGCTTACAGATACGCAGTATTTT. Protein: CASSLILAGLTDTQYF.

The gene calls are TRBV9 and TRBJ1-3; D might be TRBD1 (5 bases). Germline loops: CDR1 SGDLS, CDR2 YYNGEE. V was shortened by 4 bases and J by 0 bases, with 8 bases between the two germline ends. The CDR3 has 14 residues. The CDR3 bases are TGTGCCAGCAGCAGGACAAGCTCTGGAAACACCATATATTTT. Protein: CASSRTSSGNTIYF.

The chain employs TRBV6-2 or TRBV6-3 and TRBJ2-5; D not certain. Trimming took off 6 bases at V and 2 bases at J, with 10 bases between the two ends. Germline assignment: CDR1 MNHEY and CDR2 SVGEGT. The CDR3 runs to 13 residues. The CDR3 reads CASRMGFQETQYF. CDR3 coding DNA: TGTGCCAGCAGAATGGGGTTTCAAGAGACCCAGTACTTC.

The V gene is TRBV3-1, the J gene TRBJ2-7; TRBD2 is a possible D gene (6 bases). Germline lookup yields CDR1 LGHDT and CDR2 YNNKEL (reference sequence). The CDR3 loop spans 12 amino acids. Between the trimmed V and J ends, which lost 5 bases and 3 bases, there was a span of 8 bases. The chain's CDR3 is CASSVSGYEQYF. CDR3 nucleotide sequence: TGTGCCAGCAGCGTTAGCGGCTACGAGCAGTACTTC.

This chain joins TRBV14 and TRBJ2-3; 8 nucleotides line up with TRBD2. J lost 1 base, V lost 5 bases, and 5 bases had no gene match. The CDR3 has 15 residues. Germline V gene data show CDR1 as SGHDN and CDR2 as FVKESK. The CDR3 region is CASSFRLARTDTQYF. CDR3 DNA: TGTGCCAGCAGCTTCCGACTAGCGCGCACAGATACGCAGTATTTT. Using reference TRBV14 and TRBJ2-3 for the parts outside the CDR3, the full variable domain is EAGVTQFPSHSVIEKGQTVTLRCDPISGHDNLYWYRRVMGKEIKFLLHFVKESKQDESGMPNNRFLAERTGGTYSTLKVQPAELEDSGVYFCASSFRLARTDTQYFGPGTRLTVL.

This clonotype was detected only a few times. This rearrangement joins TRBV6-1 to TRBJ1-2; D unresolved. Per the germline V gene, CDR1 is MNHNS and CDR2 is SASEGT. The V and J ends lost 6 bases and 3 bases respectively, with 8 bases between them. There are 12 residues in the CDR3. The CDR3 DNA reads TGTGCCAGCAGGGTGACGGACTATGGCTACACCTTC. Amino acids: CASRVTDYGYTF.

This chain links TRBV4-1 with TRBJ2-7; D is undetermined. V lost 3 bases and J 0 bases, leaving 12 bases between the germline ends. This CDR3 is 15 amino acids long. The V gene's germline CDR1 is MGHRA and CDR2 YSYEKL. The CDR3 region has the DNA TGCGCCAGCAGCCACGCAGACCATAGCTCCTACGAGCAGTACTTC. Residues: CASSHADHSSYEQYF.

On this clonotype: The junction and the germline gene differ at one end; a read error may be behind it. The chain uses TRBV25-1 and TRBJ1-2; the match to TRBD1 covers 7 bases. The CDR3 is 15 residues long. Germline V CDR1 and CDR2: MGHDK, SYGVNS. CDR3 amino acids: CASSPRTGFSYGHTF. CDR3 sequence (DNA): TGTGCCAGCAGTCCGAGGACAGGTTTCTCCTATGGCCACACCTTC.

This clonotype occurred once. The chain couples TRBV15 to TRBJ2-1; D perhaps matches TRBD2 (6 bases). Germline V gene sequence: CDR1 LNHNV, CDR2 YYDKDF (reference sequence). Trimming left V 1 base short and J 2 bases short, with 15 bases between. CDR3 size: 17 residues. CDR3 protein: CATSRVLAERAYNEQFF. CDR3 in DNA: TGTGCCACCAGCAGAGTTTTGGCGGAGCGGGCCTACAATGAGCAGTTCTTC. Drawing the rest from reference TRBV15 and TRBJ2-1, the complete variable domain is DAMVIQNPRYQVTQFGKPVTLSCSQTLNHNVMYWYQQKSSQAPKLLFHYYDKDFNNEADTPDNFQSRRPNTSFCFLDIRSPGLGDTAMYLCATSRVLAERAYNEQFFGPGTRLTVL.

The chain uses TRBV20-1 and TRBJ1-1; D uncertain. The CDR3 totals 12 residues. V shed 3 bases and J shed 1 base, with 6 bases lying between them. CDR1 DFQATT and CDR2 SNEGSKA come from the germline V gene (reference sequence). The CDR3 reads CSASSENTEAFF. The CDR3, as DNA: TGCAGTGCTAGTTCGGAGAACACTGAAGCTTTCTTT.

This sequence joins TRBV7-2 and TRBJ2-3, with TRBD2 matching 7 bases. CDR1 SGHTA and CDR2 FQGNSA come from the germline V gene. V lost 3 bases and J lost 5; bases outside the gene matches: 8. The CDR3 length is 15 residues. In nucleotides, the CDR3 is TGTGCCAGCAGCTTGGGCGGGGGTTACGGAGATACGCAGTATTTT. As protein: CASSLGGGYGDTQYF.

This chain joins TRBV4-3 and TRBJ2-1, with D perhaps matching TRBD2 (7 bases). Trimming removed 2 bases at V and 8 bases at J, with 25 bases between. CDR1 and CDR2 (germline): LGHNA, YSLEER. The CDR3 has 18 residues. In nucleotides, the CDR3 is TGCGCCAGCAGCCAACTACCGGGGGGCGGGAGAGTTTCGGATGAGCAGTTCTTC. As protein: CASSQLPGGGRVSDEQFF.

CDR3 protein: CASSAPGQGADTQYF. DNA for the CDR3: TGTGCCAGCTCAGCCCCGGGACAGGGAGCAGATACGCAGTATTTT. This chain connects TRBV18 to TRBJ2-3, with 9 bases fitting TRBD1. V gave up 5 bases and J gave up 4 bases; unmatched junction bases: 7. This CDR3 contains 15 residues. Per the germline V gene, CDR1 is KGHSH and CDR2 is LQKENI.

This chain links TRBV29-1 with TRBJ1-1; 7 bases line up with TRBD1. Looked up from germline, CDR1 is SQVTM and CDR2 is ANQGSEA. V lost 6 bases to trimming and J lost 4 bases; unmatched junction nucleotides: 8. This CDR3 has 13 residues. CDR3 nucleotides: TGCAGCGTCACAGGGGACGGGGGCACTGAAGCTTTCTTT. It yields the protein CSVTGDGGTEAFF.

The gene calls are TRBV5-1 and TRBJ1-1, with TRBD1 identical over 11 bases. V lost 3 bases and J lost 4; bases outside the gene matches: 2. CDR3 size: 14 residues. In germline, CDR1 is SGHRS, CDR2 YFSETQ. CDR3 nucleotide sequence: TGCGCCAGCAGCTCCGGGACAGGGGGCACTGAAGCTTTCTTT. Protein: CASSSGTGGTEAFF.